The sequence of this TCR beta chain was determined in a study of CD8 T cells in Susac syndrome. With respect to this clonotype: Its antigen is undetermined.

V lost 3 bases to trimming and J lost 8 bases; unmatched junction nucleotides: 4. This CDR3 region has 15 residues. Germline CDR1 ENHRY, CDR2 SYGVKD. It was with random hexamers that roughly 0.45 to 1 ug RNA was reverse transcribed. TCR beta CDR3 was amplified by immunoSEQ covering 54 Vbeta and 13 Jbeta. Each CDR3 protein is one row after TCRdb ran MiXCR on the immunoSEQ multiplex PCR reads. Of about 130,000 distinct CDR3 sequences listed, 90% to 95% are singletons. Overall study findings and caveats: In its TCR sequencing and HLA analysis, the study acknowledged that the number of individuals was relatively small.

CD8+ and CD4+ T cells circulating in blood were sequenced for TCR beta. FACS was used to enrich TEMRA cells, whereas the CD8+ and CD4+ T cells were obtained by negative isolation. Input material: CD4+ T cells from PBMCs. The chain links TRBV10-3 to TRBJ2-2; 12 nucleotides match TRBD2. The receptor was isolated from a human donor in good health. CDR3 DNA sequence: TGTGCCATCAGTGAACTAGCGGGAGGCGGTGGGGAGCTGTTTTTT. Encoded protein: CAISELAGGGGELFF.